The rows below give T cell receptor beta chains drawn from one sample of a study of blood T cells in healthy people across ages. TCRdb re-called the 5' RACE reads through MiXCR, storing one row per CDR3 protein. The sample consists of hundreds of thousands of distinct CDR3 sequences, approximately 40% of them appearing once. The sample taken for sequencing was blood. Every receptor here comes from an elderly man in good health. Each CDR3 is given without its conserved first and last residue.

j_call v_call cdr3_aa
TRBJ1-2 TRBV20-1 SAAARRTAYGYT
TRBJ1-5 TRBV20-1 SAVGRSNQPQH
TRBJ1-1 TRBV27 ASSPLGQGWNTEAF
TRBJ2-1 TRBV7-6 ASSLATSGGRGEQF
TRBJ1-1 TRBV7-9 ASSLAGQGPGGAEAF
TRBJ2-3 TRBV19 ASSRRLAATTDTQY
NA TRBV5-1 ASTSGTYEQY
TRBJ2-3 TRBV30 AWSTWTGDVSSGRIDTQY
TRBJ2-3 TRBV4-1 ASSSWTSGGAEADTQY
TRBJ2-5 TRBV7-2 ASVTRTSGRMGQETQY
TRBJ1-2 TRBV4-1 ASSQEIGQGSGYT
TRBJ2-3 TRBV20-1 SARGEGSTDTQY
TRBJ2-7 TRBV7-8 ASSSDRGHEQY
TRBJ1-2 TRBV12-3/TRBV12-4 ASSPTAYSNYGYT
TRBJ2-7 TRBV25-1 ARTTRNSPYEQY
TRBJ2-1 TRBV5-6 VSSPGPLEPYNEQF
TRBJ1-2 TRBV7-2 ASSFEGGRGYT
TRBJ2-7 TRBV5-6 ASSLRQGAFNEQY
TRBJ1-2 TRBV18 ASSPVGITQNYGYT